Listed below are T cell receptor beta chains from one sample, sequenced in a study of blood T cell repertoires in COVID-19. Profiled with immunoSEQ multiplex PCR; TCRdb holds only in-frame clones, not every one. The data contain around 90,000 clones, 80% to 90% of them singletons. Source material: peripheral blood. Receptor source: a man in his fifties with COVID-19, enrolled during active disease. The CDR3 runs from the conserved cysteine through the conserved F or W. The D gene is left open where the match is weak. Only some rows state a clone size, as once, few, many or a class for expanded clones.

>TRBD1|-|TRBJ1-5|TRBV18
TGTGCCAGCGCACAGGGGATGGGCAATCAGCCCCAGCATTTT
CASAQGMGNQPQHF
>-|-|TRBJ1-3|TRBV7-2
TGTGCCAGCAGCTTAAACCCACAGAGCTCTGGAAACACCATATATTTT
CASSLNPQSSGNTIYF
>-|-|TRBJ1-2|TRBV7-9
TGTGCCAGCAGCCCGGGACACTCCTATGGCTACACCTTC
CASSPGHSYGYTF
>-|-|TRBJ1-1|TRBV10-3
TGTGCCATCAGTCAGGGGTCGGACACTGAAGCTTTCTTT
CAISQGSDTEAFF
>-|-|TRBJ2-1|TRBV11-2
TGTGCCAGCAGCCCCCTCTACAATGAGCAGTTCTTC
CASSPLYNEQFF
>-|-|TRBJ2-2|TRBV9
TGTGCCAGCAGCGTATGGGGCGACCCGAACACCGGGGAGCTGTTTTTT
CASSVWGDPNTGELFF
>TRBD1|-|TRBJ1-2|TRBV30
TGTGCCTGGAGTGCCCGGGTCTCAGGGGGTTCTGGCTACACCTTC
CAWSARVSGGSGYTF
>TRBD2|-|TRBJ2-7|TRBV7-9
TGTGCCAGCAGCTTTCGGTCTAGCGGGGGGGCGTACGAGCAGTACTTC
CASSFRSSGGAYEQYF
>-|-|TRBJ2-2|TRBV28
TGTGCCAGCAGTCGCCTCAGGGCCGGGGAGCTGTTTTTT
CASSRLRAGELFF
>TRBD1|-|TRBJ2-2|TRBV11-2
TGTGCCAGCAGCAACCGGGACAGGGTGACCGGGGAGCTGTTTTTT
CASSNRDRVTGELFF
>-|once|TRBJ2-1|TRBV11-2
TGTGCCAGCAGCCTTAATTGGGACTGGTACAATGAGCAGTTCTTC
CASSLNWDWYNEQFF
>-|-|TRBJ2-5|TRBV19
TGTGCCAGCAGACACGGCAGCCAAGAGACCCAGTACTTC
CASRHGSQETQYF
>TRBD1|once|TRBJ1-1|TRBV7-2
TGTGCCAGCAGCCGGGACAGGCAGCTTCGAGCTTTCTTT
CASSRDRQLRAFF
>-|-|TRBJ1-1|TRBV7-9
TGTGCCAGCAGCTTAGCGAGGGAGACTGAAGCTTTCTTT
CASSLARETEAFF
>-|-|TRBJ1-5|TRBV2
TGTGCCAGCAGTTCCCTGATAGGCAATCAGCCCCAGCATTTT
CASSSLIGNQPQHF